Sequencing of this TCR beta chain was carried out in a study of response to subunit inactivated influenza vaccine. General study results and limits: Authors suggested few new T cells are recruited by each seasonal influenza vaccination.

Trimming pared 6 bases from V and 7 bases from J, leaving 18 bases between. This CDR3 spans 14 amino acids. For this clonotype: Its specificity is unknown.

TCRdb re-analysed the RT-PCR reads in MiXCR, keeping a single row per CDR3 protein. The sample records about 650,000 distinct CDR3 sequences, around a sixth being singletons. Here the sequenced sample was PBMCs from blood, taken approximately 12 days after vaccination. This chain joins TRBV12-3 or TRBV12-4 and TRBJ1-2, with a weak D call TRBD1 (6 bases). The clonotype comes from a man in his fifties or sixties who received an inactivated influenza vaccine. CDR3 in DNA: TGTGCCAGCAGCCGAGGGACACCAAGGGGTGGCTACACCTTC. The encoded protein is CASSRGTPRGGYTF.